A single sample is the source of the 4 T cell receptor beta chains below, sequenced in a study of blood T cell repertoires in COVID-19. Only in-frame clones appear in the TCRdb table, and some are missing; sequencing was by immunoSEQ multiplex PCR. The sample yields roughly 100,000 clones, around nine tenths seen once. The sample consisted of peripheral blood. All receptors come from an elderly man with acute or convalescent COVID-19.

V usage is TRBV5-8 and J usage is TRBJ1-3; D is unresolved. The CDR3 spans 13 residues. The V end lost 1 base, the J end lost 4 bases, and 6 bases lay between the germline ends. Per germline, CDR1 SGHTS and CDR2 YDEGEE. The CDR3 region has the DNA TGTGCCAGCAGCTTGCTACAGGGAAACACCATATATTTT. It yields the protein CASSLLQGNTIYF.

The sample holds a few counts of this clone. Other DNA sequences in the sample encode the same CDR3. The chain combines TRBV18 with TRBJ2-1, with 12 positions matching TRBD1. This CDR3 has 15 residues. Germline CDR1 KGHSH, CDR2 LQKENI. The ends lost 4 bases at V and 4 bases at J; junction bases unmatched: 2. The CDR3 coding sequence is TGTGCCAGCTCACAGGGACAGGGGGCTTACAATGAGCAGTTCTTC. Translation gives CASSQGQGAYNEQFF.

This CDR3 reads CASSGASGAGGPKEQYF. CDR3 bases: TGTGCCAGCAGCGGAGCCTCTGGAGCGGGGGGGCCGAAGGAGCAGTACTTC. V and J are TRBV7-6 and TRBJ2-7; TRBD2 agrees at 10 bases. This CDR3 contains 17 residues. The germline CDR1 and CDR2 sequences are SGHVS and FNYEAQ. With V trimmed by 5 bases and J by 7 bases, 17 bases remained unmatched.

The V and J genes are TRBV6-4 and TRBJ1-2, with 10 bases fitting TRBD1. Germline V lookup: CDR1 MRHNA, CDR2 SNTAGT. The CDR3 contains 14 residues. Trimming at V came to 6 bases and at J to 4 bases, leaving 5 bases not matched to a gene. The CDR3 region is CASRAGTGAYGYTF. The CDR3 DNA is TGTGCCAGCAGGGCCGGGACAGGGGCCTATGGCTACACCTTC.